These 32 T cell receptor beta chains were sequenced from one sample in a study of blood T cell repertoires in COVID-19. Profiled with immunoSEQ multiplex PCR; TCRdb holds only in-frame clones, not every one. The table has 190,000 or so clones, 70% to 90% seen once; the top ten hold 7.5% to 10%. The sequencing sample was made of PBMCs or T cells enriched from blood (not recorded which). Every receptor here comes from a woman aged 18-35 years who had recovered from COVID-19.

This rearrangement joins TRBV28 to TRBJ1-2; a weak D match, TRBD1 (5 bases). This CDR3 has 15 amino acids. Trimming pared 5 bases from V and 3 bases from J, leaving 16 bases between. The germline V gene has CDR1 MDHEN and CDR2 SYDVKM. Here the CDR3 DNA reads TGTGCCAGCAGTCCCCCTCGACAGAAACACTATGGCTACACCTTC. The encoded protein is CASSPPRQKHYGYTF.

The rearrangement uses TRBV11-2 and TRBJ1-3; D remains ambiguous. The V gene's germline CDR1 is SGHAT and CDR2 FQNNGV. Trimming stripped 3 bases from V and 0 bases from J, with 9 bases between. CDR3 length equals 15 residues. The DNA for the CDR3 is TGTGCCAGCAGCTTCCCAGGCCACTCTGGAAACACCATATATTTT. Residues: CASSFPGHSGNTIYF.

In this sample, this clone turned up many times. This chain joins TRBV20-1 and TRBJ1-2; no definite D call. The CDR3 sequence is 10 residues long. The germline V gene encodes CDR1 DFQATT and CDR2 SNEGSKA (reference sequence). The ends were cut back, 6 bases at V and 5 bases at J, with 7 bases in the middle. The CDR3 loop reads CSAPNYGYTF. CDR3 nucleotide sequence: TGCAGTGCCCCAAATTATGGCTACACCTTC.

V is TRBV29-1 and J is TRBJ2-3; 9 bases agree with TRBD2. The germline V gene has CDR1 SQVTM and CDR2 ANQGSEA. Trimming at V came to 4 bases and at J to 4 bases, leaving 3 bases not matched to a gene. The CDR3 contains 13 residues. The CDR3 sequence is CSVGGGAADTQYF. CDR3 coding DNA: TGCAGCGTTGGCGGGGGGGCGGCAGATACGCAGTATTTT.

Only a few counts were recorded for this clone. The chain is built from TRBV12-1 and TRBJ1-5; the table calls TRBD1, which could not be checked here. TRBV12-1 constitutes a pseudogene. CDR3 length: 16 residues. The DNA of the CDR3 is TGTGCCAGCGGCCCCGGGACAGGGGCGTTTAATCAGCCCCAGCATTTT. Its protein product is CASGPGTGAFNQPQHF.

The CDR3 is CASSLEGAGGYTF. CDR3 nucleotides: TGTGCCAGCAGTTTAGAGGGGGCGGGAGGCTACACCTTC. This chain connects TRBV3-1 (or the pseudogene TRBV3-2) to TRBJ1-2; 7 nucleotides line up with TRBD1. V was clipped by 6 bases and J by 8 bases; unmatched bases: 9. This CDR3 spans 13 amino acids. Germline-derived CDR1 and CDR2 are LGHDT and YNNKEL (reference sequence).

The V gene is TRBV11-3, the J gene TRBJ1-1, with 7 bases aligning to TRBD1. The CDR3 has 13 amino acids. The junction had 3 bases not matched to a gene; V was cut back by 3 bases and J by 5 bases. Germline V gene lookup returns CDR1 SGHNT and CDR2 YENEEA. The CDR3: CASSLTGYTEAFF. As DNA, the CDR3 is TGTGCCAGCAGCTTGACAGGGTATACTGAAGCTTTCTTT.

The gene calls are TRBV18 and TRBJ1-2; TRBD1 might be the D (5 bases). V lost 6 bases and J lost 6, with 14 bases in between. The germline CDR1 and CDR2 sequences are KGHSH and LQKENI. The CDR3 covers 13 residues. This CDR3 is CASSPGRTHGYTF. The CDR3 nucleotides are TGTGCCAGCTCCCCGGGGAGGACACATGGCTACACCTTC.

This chain connects TRBV20-1 to TRBJ2-1, with 9 positions matching TRBD1. J lost 8 bases, V lost 3 bases, and 11 bases had no gene match. Germline values: CDR1 DFQATT, CDR2 SNEGSKA (reference sequence). This CDR3 has 15 amino acids. The CDR3 nucleotides are TGCAGTGCTAGTCGAGACAGGGGGGGCCGGGATGAGCAGTTCTTC. Its translation: CSASRDRGGRDEQFF.

The chain employs TRBV3-1 (or the pseudogene TRBV3-2) and TRBJ2-5; D is undetermined. The CDR3 contains 13 residues. V dropped 2 bases and J dropped 5 bases, with 9 bases sitting between them. The germline V gene has CDR1 LGHDT and CDR2 YNNKEL (reference sequence). CDR3 DNA: TGTGCCAGCAGCCAAACCCCGCGCGAGACCCAGTACTTC. As protein: CASSQTPRETQYF.

The CDR3 loop is CACPGSLNTEAFF. The CDR3 region has the DNA TGTGCCTGCCCAGGGTCCCTGAACACTGAAGCTTTCTTT. The V and J genes are TRBV19 and TRBJ1-1; possibly TRBD1 for D (5 bases). The CDR3 runs 13 residues. V gave up 11 bases and J gave up 0 bases, with 13 bases separating them. The germline CDR1 and CDR2 sequences are LNHDA and SQIVND (reference sequence).

This clone was observed a handful of times. This chain connects TRBV10-3 to TRBJ1-3; TRBD1 is a possible D gene (6 bases). This CDR3 is built from 16 residues. Germline CDR1 reads ENHRY; CDR2 reads SYGVKD. Trimming removed 2 bases from V and 0 bases from J, with 11 bases in between. The CDR3 DNA follows: TGTGCCATCAGTGAGCCCCCGACAGGCTCTGGAAACACCATATATTTT. Translation: CAISEPPTGSGNTIYF.

The CDR3 sequence is CASSLNIRQGHQETQYF. The DNA of the CDR3 is TGTGCCAGCAGCTTGAATATAAGACAGGGACACCAAGAGACCCAGTACTTC. This sequence joins TRBV5-8 and TRBJ2-5, with 7 bases aligning to TRBD1. Trimming removed 1 base from V and 0 bases from J; junction bases left unmatched: 9. The CDR3 is 17 residues long. The germline CDR1 and CDR2 sequences are SGHTS and YDEGEE.

In this sample, this clone turned up a few times. The chain has TRBV4-2 and TRBJ2-3, with a tentative D call TRBD2 (6 bases). Germline CDR1 is LGHNA and CDR2 is YNFKEQ. The V end lost 1 base, the J end lost 2 bases, and 16 bases lay between the germline ends. The CDR3 is made up of 17 amino acids. CDR3 DNA sequence: TGTGCCAGCAGCCAAGCCCTTGGCGGGGCGGACACAGATACGCAGTATTTT. Amino acid sequence: CASSQALGGADTDTQYF.

The V gene is TRBV3-1 (or the pseudogene TRBV3-2), the J gene TRBJ1-1; 9 bases fit TRBD1. The trim removed 4 bases at V and 6 bases at J, leaving 9 bases unmatched. In germline, CDR1 is LGHDT, CDR2 YNNKEL (reference sequence). CDR3 length equals 15 residues. The CDR3 loop reads CASSLRTGTGSEAFF. The CDR3 nucleotides are TGTGCCAGCAGCCTCCGGACTGGGACAGGGTCTGAAGCTTTCTTT.

Only one count was recorded for this clone. This sequence joins TRBV12-3 or TRBV12-4 and TRBJ1-1; possible D gene TRBD1, 6 bases. This CDR3 comprises 12 residues. The V gene lost 3 bases and the J gene lost 13 bases, with 15 bases spanning the gap. The CDR3 region has the DNA TGTGCCAGCAGTTTTAGACAGGTTGCGGGTTTCTTT. Its translation is CASSFRQVAGFF.

V and J are TRBV27 and TRBJ2-3, with a possible D match to TRBD1 (5 bases). This CDR3 comprises 15 residues. In germline, CDR1 is MNHEY, CDR2 SMNVEV (reference sequence). V was shortened by 2 bases and J by 0 bases, with 9 bases between the two germline ends. CDR3 nucleotides: TGTGCCAGCAGTTTAACAGGCTGGAGCACAGATACGCAGTATTTT. Its translation: CASSLTGWSTDTQYF.

There are a few counts of this clone. CDR3 nucleotides: TGTGCCAGCAGTGTTCCCCCGGGACAGGGGAACAATGAGCAGTTCTTC. It is translated as CASSVPPGQGNNEQFF. The chain couples TRBV6-1 to TRBJ2-1; the match to TRBD1 covers 10 bases. This CDR3 contains 16 residues. CDR1 is MNHNS, CDR2 SASEGT, per germline. V shed 4 bases, J shed 5 bases, and the junction held 8 bases outside the gene matches.

V usage is TRBV27 and J usage is TRBJ2-5; 9 bases match TRBD2. The CDR3 contains 13 residues. Germline values: CDR1 MNHEY, CDR2 SMNVEV (reference sequence). V shed 2 bases and J 5 bases; nucleotides not matched to a gene: 0. CDR3 in DNA: TGTGCCAGCAGTTTAGCGGGGGGGGAGACCCAGTACTTC. It codes for CASSLAGGETQYF.

The chain joins TRBV6-2 or TRBV6-3 to TRBJ2-7; 10 bases are a match to TRBD2. This CDR3 is 16 amino acids long. V lost 3 bases and J lost 2; bases outside the gene matches: 7. Germline V gene sequence: CDR1 MNHEY, CDR2 SVGEGT. The CDR3 region has the DNA TGTGCCAGCAGTTATCCCATTAGCGGGGGGACCTACGAGCAGTACTTC. It translates to CASSYPISGGTYEQYF.

This clone was seen repeatedly, ten times or more. The V call is TRBV4-2, the J call TRBJ1-6; 9 bases are shared with TRBD1. Germline assignment: CDR1 LGHNA and CDR2 YNFKEQ. The ends lost 1 base at V and 5 bases at J; junction bases unmatched: 0. CDR3 length: 15 amino acids. The CDR3 reads CASSQGQGDNSPLHF. The CDR3 DNA reads as TGTGCCAGCAGCCAAGGACAGGGGGATAATTCACCCCTCCACTTT.

The chain has TRBV19 and TRBJ2-3, with no clear D. The V end lost 4 bases, the J end lost 12 bases, and 14 bases lay between the germline ends. This CDR3 spans 12 amino acids. The germline gives CDR1 LNHDA, CDR2 SQIVND (reference sequence). CDR3 loop: CASSNQATPQYF. CDR3 sequence (DNA): TGTGCCAGTAGTAACCAGGCCACCCCCCAGTATTTT.

On this clone: The junction shows a germline mismatch at one end, possibly a read error. This chain uses TRBV6-2 or TRBV6-3 with TRBJ2-1; tentatively, D is TRBD1 (7 bases). CDR1 MNHEY and CDR2 SVGEGT come from the germline V gene. This CDR3 comprises 14 residues. CDR3 amino acids: CAGSGGTVVREQFF. The CDR3 nucleotides are TGTGCCGGCAGTGGGGGGACAGTTGTCCGTGAGCAGTTCTTC.

The V and J genes are TRBV5-4 and TRBJ2-4, with D possibly matching TRBD1 (5 bases). This CDR3 is 16 amino acids long. The germline V and J ends were trimmed by 2 bases and 0 bases, with 12 bases remaining between them. Germline V gene lookup returns CDR1 SGHNT and CDR2 YYREEE (reference sequence). The DNA for the CDR3 is TGTGCCAGCAGCTTAGACAGAGAGCGAGCCAAAAACATTCAGTACTTC. Translating gives CASSLDRERAKNIQYF. The whole variable domain, filled in from reference TRBV5-4 and TRBJ2-4, reads ETGVTQSPTHLIKTRGQQVTLRCSSQSGHNTVSWYQQALGQGPQFIFQYYREEENGRGNFPPRFSGLQFPNYSSELNVNALELDDSALYLCASSLDRERAKNIQYFGAGTRLSVL.

V gene TRBV2 combines with J gene TRBJ2-3; 8 nucleotides agree with TRBD2. Germline V gives CDR1 SNHLY, CDR2 FYNNEI. CDR3 size: 15 residues. V was clipped by 4 bases and J by 1 base; unmatched bases: 4. The CDR3 protein is CASSAPTSGTDTQYF. The CDR3 DNA follows: TGTGCCAGCAGTGCCCCGACTAGCGGCACAGATACGCAGTATTTT.

Worth noting for this clone: The sample carries other DNA sequences with the same CDR3. The rearrangement uses TRBV18 and TRBJ1-5, with TRBD1 matching over 7 bases. J lost 5 bases, V lost 1 base, and 2 bases had no gene match. CDR3 size: 14 residues. The germline V gene encodes CDR1 KGHSH and CDR2 LQKENI. The CDR3 is CASSPRQGDQPQHF. The CDR3 DNA reads TGTGCCAGCTCACCACGGCAGGGGGATCAGCCCCAGCATTTT.

The J gene is TRBJ1-4, the V gene TRBV7-9; maybe TRBD1 (5 bases). The CDR3 runs to 15 residues. Trimming took off 6 bases at V and 8 bases at J, with 19 bases between the two ends. Germline V lookup: CDR1 SEHNR, CDR2 FQNEAQ (reference sequence). The CDR3 DNA reads as TGTGCCAGCAGGGGCCATGGAGAGGGGAGGGAAAAACTGTTTTTT. This sequence encodes CASRGHGEGREKLFF.

The chain couples TRBV5-1 to TRBJ1-6; TRBD1 aligns across 9 bases. The CDR3 is 15 residues long. CDR1 SGHRS and CDR2 YFSETQ come from the germline V gene. V lost 2 bases to trimming and J lost 4 bases; unmatched junction nucleotides: 1. In nucleotides, the CDR3 is TGCGCCAGCAGCTTACAGGGGGCATATAATTCACCCCTCCACTTT. This codes for CASSLQGAYNSPLHF.

This chain joins TRBV29-1 and TRBJ1-1; 8 nucleotides agree with TRBD1. In germline, CDR1 is SQVTM, CDR2 ANQGSEA. The J segment lost 5 bases and the V segment lost 6 bases, leaving 11 bases of the junction unmatched. This CDR3 spans 14 amino acids. The CDR3, as DNA: TGCAGCGTCGCTACCGACAGGGGTCGGACTGAAGCTTTCTTT. It translates to CSVATDRGRTEAFF.

The CDR3 coding sequence is TGTGCCATTAAGAGGTTCCCCCCCTATGGCTACACCTTC. Its protein product is CAIKRFPPYGYTF. This rearrangement joins TRBV28 to TRBJ1-2; D ambiguous. The CDR3 spans 13 residues. Trimming cost V 10 bases and J 4 bases, with 16 bases left between them. CDR1 is MDHEN and CDR2 is SYDVKM in the germline V gene.

The V call is TRBV13, the J call TRBJ2-1; TRBD2 matches at 7 bases. Germline trimming cut 5 bases from V and 2 bases from J; bases unmatched to any gene: 6. The CDR3 length is 15 residues. Germline assignment: CDR1 PRHDT and CDR2 FYEKMQ (reference sequence). CDR3 sequence (DNA): TGTGCCAGCAGCCACCGGACTAGTGCCTACAATGAGCAGTTCTTC. Encoded protein: CASSHRTSAYNEQFF.

The chain uses TRBV27 and TRBJ1-6; TRBD1 aligns across 8 bases. CDR3 size: 15 residues. J gave up 9 bases and V 4 bases, and 8 bases lay outside the gene matches. Germline CDR1 is MNHEY and CDR2 is SMNVEV (reference sequence). CDR3 amino acids: CASSSTGTGRSPLHF. As DNA, the CDR3 is TGTGCCAGCAGTTCAACCGGGACAGGTCGTTCACCCCTCCACTTT.